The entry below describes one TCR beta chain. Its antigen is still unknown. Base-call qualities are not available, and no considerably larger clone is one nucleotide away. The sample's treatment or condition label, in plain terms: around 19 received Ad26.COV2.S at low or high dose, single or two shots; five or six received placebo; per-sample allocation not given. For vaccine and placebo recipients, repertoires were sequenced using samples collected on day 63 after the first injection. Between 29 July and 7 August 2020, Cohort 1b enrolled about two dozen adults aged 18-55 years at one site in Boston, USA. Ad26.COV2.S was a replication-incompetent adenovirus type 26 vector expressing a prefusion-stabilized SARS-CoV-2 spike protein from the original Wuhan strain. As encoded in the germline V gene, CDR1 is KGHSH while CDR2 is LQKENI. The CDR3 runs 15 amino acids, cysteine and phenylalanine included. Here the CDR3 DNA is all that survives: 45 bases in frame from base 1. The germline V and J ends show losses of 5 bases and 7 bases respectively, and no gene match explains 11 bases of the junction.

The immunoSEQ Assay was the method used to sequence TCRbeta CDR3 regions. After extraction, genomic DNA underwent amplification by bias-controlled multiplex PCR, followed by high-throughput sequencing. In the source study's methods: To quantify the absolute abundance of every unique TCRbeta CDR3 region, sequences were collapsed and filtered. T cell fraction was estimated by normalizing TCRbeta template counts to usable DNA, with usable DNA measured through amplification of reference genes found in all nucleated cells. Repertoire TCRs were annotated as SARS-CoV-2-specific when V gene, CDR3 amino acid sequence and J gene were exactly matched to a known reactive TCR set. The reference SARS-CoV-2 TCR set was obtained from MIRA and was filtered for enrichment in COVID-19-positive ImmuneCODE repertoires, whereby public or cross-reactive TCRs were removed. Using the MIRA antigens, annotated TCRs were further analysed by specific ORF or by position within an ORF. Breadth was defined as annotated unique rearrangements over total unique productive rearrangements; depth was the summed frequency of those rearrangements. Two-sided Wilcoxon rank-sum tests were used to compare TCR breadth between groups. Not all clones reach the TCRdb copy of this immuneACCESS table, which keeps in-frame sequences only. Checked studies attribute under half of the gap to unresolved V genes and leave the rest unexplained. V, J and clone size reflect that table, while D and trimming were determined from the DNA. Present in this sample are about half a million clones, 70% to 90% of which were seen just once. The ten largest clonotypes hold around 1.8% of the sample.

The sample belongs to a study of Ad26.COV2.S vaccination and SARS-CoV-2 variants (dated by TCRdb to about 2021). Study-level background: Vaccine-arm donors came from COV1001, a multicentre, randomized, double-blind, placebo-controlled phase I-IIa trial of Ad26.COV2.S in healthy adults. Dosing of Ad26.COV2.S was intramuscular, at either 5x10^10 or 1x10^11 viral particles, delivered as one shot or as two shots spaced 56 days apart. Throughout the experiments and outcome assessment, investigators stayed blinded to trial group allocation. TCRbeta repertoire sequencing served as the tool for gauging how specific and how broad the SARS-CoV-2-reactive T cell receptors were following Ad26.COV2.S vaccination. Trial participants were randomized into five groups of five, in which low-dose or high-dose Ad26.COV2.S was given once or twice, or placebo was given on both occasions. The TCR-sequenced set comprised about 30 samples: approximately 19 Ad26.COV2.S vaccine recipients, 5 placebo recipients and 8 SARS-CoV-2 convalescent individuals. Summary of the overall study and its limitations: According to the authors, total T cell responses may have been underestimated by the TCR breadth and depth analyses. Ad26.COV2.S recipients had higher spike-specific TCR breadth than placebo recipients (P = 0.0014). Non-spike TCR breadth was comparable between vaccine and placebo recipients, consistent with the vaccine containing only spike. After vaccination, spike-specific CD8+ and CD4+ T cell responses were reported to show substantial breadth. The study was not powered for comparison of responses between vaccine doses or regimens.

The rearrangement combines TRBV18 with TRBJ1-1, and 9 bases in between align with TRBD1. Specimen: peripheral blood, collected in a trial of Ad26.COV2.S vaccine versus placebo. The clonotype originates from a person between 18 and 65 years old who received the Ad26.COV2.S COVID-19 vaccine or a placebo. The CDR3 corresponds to CASSVTGTGSFEAFF. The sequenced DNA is TGTGCCAGCTCAGTCACCGGGACAGGGTCTTTTGAAGCTTTCTTT.